This passage covers 17 T cell receptor beta chains from one sample sequenced in a study of early T cells in non-severe SARS-CoV-2 infection. TCRdb ran MiXCR on the 5' RACE reads and lists one entry per CDR3 protein. This table holds tens of thousands of distinct CDR3 sequences, under 10% found once. The sequencing sample was made of whole blood. Source of these receptors: an adult who was a healthcare worker with PCR-confirmed SARS-CoV-2 infection or an uninfected control (not recorded which).

This clonotype occurred many times. J is TRBJ1-1 and V is TRBV20-1; 9 bases match TRBD1. This CDR3 has 13 amino acids. Losses at the gene ends were 6 bases for V and 5 bases for J; bases not matched to a gene: 7. The V gene's germline CDR1 is DFQATT and CDR2 SNEGSKA (reference sequence). DNA for the CDR3: TGCAGTGCATATGACAGGGGGGGAACTGAAGCTTTCTTT. Translated, it gives CSAYDRGGTEAFF.

This clonotype showed up many times. The gene calls are TRBV7-8 and TRBJ2-7; no clear D gene. Germline assignment: CDR1 SGHVS and CDR2 FQNEAQ. Trimming took off 3 bases at V and 7 bases at J, with 16 bases between the two ends. The CDR3 is 14 residues long. CDR3 region: CASSLWTGMREQYF. Here the CDR3 DNA reads TGTGCCAGCAGCTTGTGGACCGGTATGAGGGAGCAGTACTTC.

This clonotype has just a few counts. This chain joins TRBV9 and TRBJ2-3; D uncertain. Per germline, CDR1 SGDLS and CDR2 YYNGEE. The CDR3 extends over 12 amino acids. V was clipped by 1 base and J by 5 bases, with 5 bases between them. In DNA form, the CDR3 reads TGTGCCAGCAGCGTAAAAGGAGATACGCAGTATTTT. Translating it yields CASSVKGDTQYF.

This clonotype was counted many times. This chain joins TRBV2 and TRBJ1-5, with D perhaps TRBD1 (6 bases). Trimming left V 8 bases short and J 0 bases short, with 17 bases between. Per germline, CDR1 SNHLY and CDR2 FYNNEI. The CDR3 contains 16 residues. The CDR3 reads CASAEQGPFSNQPQHF. CDR3 nucleotide sequence: TGTGCCAGCGCGGAACAGGGCCCCTTTAGCAATCAGCCCCAGCATTTT.

This clonotype was counted a few times. The V and J genes are TRBV12-3 or TRBV12-4 and TRBJ2-7; unclear D gene. This CDR3 region has 13 residues. V was pared by 0 bases and J by 7 bases, with 10 bases between. Here the CDR3 DNA reads TGTGCCAGCAGTTTAGCAGGGTTGGGAGAGCAGTACTTC. Protein sequence: CASSLAGLGEQYF.

The chain is built from TRBV20-1 and TRBJ1-1; 9 nucleotides agree with TRBD1. CDR1 DFQATT and CDR2 SNEGSKA come from the germline V gene (reference sequence). The V and J ends lost 6 bases and 12 bases, in that order; junction bases with no gene match: 14. This CDR3 contains 13 residues. The CDR3 DNA follows: TGCAGTGCGAGCGGACAGGGGAGGGCGCGGACTTTCTTT. Amino acid sequence: CSASGQGRARTFF.

Many counts were recorded for this clonotype. V gene TRBV20-1 combines with J gene TRBJ2-5; D perhaps matches TRBD2 (5 bases). V gave up 3 bases and J gave up 3 bases, with 14 bases separating them. Germline CDR1 is DFQATT and CDR2 is SNEGSKA (reference sequence). The CDR3 has 14 amino acids. The CDR3 is CSASKRRFEETQYF. CDR3 nucleotide sequence: TGCAGTGCTAGCAAGCGGAGGTTCGAAGAGACCCAGTACTTC.

This clonotype was counted only a few times. The chain is built from TRBV6-4 and TRBJ1-1; the D is unclear. V was shortened by 8 bases and J by 1 base, with 5 bases between the two germline ends. Germline V gene data show CDR1 as MRHNA and CDR2 as SNTAGT. This CDR3 is 11 amino acids long. The CDR3 spells CASFENTEAFF. CDR3 sequence (DNA): TGTGCCAGCTTCGAGAACACTGAAGCTTTCTTT.

This clonotype turned up a few times. DNA for the CDR3: TGCAGCGTCCTCGTCCCCTCAGAGACCCAGTACTTC. It specifies CSVLVPSETQYF. V is TRBV29-1 and J is TRBJ2-5, with unresolved D. This CDR3 has 12 residues. V lost 6 bases, J lost 4 bases, and 12 bases lay in between. Germline V lookup: CDR1 SQVTM, CDR2 ANQGSEA.

The chain is built from TRBV6-5 and TRBJ1-5, with 7 bases identical to TRBD1. Losses at the gene ends were 5 bases for V and 4 bases for J; bases not matched to a gene: 2. Per the germline V gene, CDR1 is MNHEY and CDR2 is SVGAGI. The CDR3 totals 13 residues. CDR3 protein: CASSPGGNQPQHF. The CDR3, as DNA: TGTGCCAGCAGTCCAGGGGGAAATCAGCCCCAGCATTTT.

There are a few counts of this clonotype. For the CDR3, the DNA is TGTGCCAGCAGCTTGGGGGGACAGTTGCTACGTGCGCAGTATTTT. It translates to CASSLGGQLLRAQYF. The chain is built from TRBV5-6 and TRBJ2-3, with 7 bases aligning to TRBD1. The CDR3 covers 15 residues. CDR1 is SGHDT and CDR2 is YYEEEE in the germline V gene. Trimming cost V 0 bases and J 10 bases; bases outside gene matches: 11.

In its sample, this clonotype was seen many times. The V call is TRBV7-2, the J call TRBJ2-3; 12 bases line up with TRBD2. Trimming at V came to 5 bases and at J to 2 bases, leaving 5 bases not matched to a gene. The CDR3 is made up of 16 amino acids. From germline, CDR1 is SGHTA and CDR2 FQGNSA. CDR3 sequence (DNA): TGTGCCAGCAGCACGGGACTAGCGGGTTACACAGATACGCAGTATTTT. This encodes CASSTGLAGYTDTQYF.

The V gene is TRBV29-1, the J gene TRBJ1-1; perhaps TRBD1 as D (5 bases). The length of the CDR3 is 13 residues. V lost 5 bases and J 1 base, leaving 11 bases between the germline ends. Germline CDR1 SQVTM, CDR2 ANQGSEA. The CDR3 loop is CSVPGRSNTEAFF. DNA for the CDR3: TGCAGCGTTCCGGGACGGTCGAACACTGAAGCTTTCTTT. Together with reference TRBV29-1 and TRBJ1-1, the CDR3 gives the full variable domain: SAVISQKPSRDICQRGTSLTIQCQVDSQVTMMFWYRQQPGQSLTLIATANQGSEATYESGFVIDKFPISRPNLTFSTLTVSNMSPEDSSIYLCSVPGRSNTEAFFGQGTRLTVV.

This clonotype has only a few counts. V and J are TRBV18 and TRBJ1-3; D gene unclear. Germline lookup yields CDR1 KGHSH and CDR2 LQKENI. Trimming removed 6 bases from V and 0 bases from J, with 15 bases in between. CDR3 length equals 16 residues. The CDR3 reads CASSTGRPYSGNTIYF. CDR3 in DNA: TGTGCCAGCTCGACGGGCAGACCCTACTCTGGAAACACCATATATTTT. The full variable domain, its missing parts supplied by reference TRBV18 and TRBJ1-3, is NAGVMQNPRHLVRRRGQEARLRCSPMKGHSHVYWYRQLPEEGLKFMVYLQKENIIDESGMPKERFSAEFPKEGPSILRIQQVVRGDSAAYFCASSTGRPYSGNTIYFGEGSWLTVV.

This rearrangement joins TRBV20-1 to TRBJ1-3; maybe TRBD1 (6 bases). V dropped 5 bases and J dropped 4 bases, with 9 bases sitting between them. The CDR3 totals 12 residues. Per germline, CDR1 DFQATT and CDR2 SNEGSKA (reference sequence). CDR3 in DNA: TGCAGTGCTGAAGACAGGGGAAACACCATATATTTT. Amino acids: CSAEDRGNTIYF.

This clonotype showed up many times. The chain carries TRBV12-3 or TRBV12-4 and TRBJ2-3; D unclear. Trimming shortened V by 5 bases and J by 4 bases, and 10 bases separated the two germline ends. The CDR3 consists of 13 residues. CDR3 DNA sequence: TGTGCCAGCAGTCTCGTTTTCCCAGATACGCAGTATTTT. Its translation: CASSLVFPDTQYF.

This clonotype was seen a few times. The chain combines TRBV5-4 with TRBJ2-1; 9 bases align to TRBD2. This CDR3 is built from 15 residues. CDR1 is SGHNT, CDR2 YYREEE, per germline (reference sequence). The junction had 10 bases not matched to a gene; V was cut back by 3 bases and J by 9 bases. Here the CDR3 reads CASSWAGDSGSEQFF. The CDR3 region has the DNA TGTGCCAGCAGCTGGGCTGGTGATAGCGGGAGTGAGCAGTTCTTC.